These T cell receptor beta chains were read from a single sample in a study of T-cell memory formation after mild COVID-19. Each CDR3 protein is one row after TCRdb ran MiXCR on the 5' RACE reads. Among about 430,000 distinct CDR3 sequences listed, 24% were seen once. Sequenced sample: PBMCs or a T cell subset sorted from them (not recorded which). These receptors came from an adult woman who had mild COVID-19 (a few samples of this study predate the infection). Cell type and time point are not known. Both conserved end residues are part of each CDR3. The order of the fields is clone size, D gene, V gene, J gene, CDR3 DNA, CDR3 protein. The D gene is left open where the match is weak. Clone size is not always given. Where it is, it says once, few, many or a class for expanded clones.

.	.	TRBV13	TRBJ2-4	TGTGCCAGCAGCTTAGGCCGCCAGGGATTGGCCAAAAACATTCAGTACTTC	CASSLGRQGLAKNIQYF
.	TRBD1	TRBV2	TRBJ2-3	TGTGCCAGCGGGACAGGGGGCAAAGATACGCAGTATTTT	CASGTGGKDTQYF
few	TRBD1	TRBV10-3	TRBJ1-3	TGTGCCATCAGTTACAGGGGGTCCTCTGGAAACACCATATATTTT	CAISYRGSSGNTIYF
.	.	TRBV24-1	TRBJ2-5	TGTGCCACCAGCATAGGCTCCCAAGAGACCCAGTACTTC	CATSIGSQETQYF
.	.	TRBV5-1	TRBJ1-4	TGCGCCAGCAGCTTGGGACAGGCCTCACTCAGGGAAAAACTGTTTTTT	CASSLGQASLREKLFF
.	TRBD2	TRBV15	TRBJ2-7	TGTGCCACCAGCATCGGGCGGGGGGGCGTCGAGCAGTACTTC	CATSIGRGGVEQYF
few	.	TRBV7-2	TRBJ2-5	TGTGCCAGCAGCCATGGGGCGGGTTGGGAGACCCAGTACTTC	CASSHGAGWETQYF
many	.	TRBV30	TRBJ1-3	TGTGCCTGGAGCGCCGGACGCTCTGGAAACACCATATATTTT	CAWSAGRSGNTIYF
once	.	TRBV2	TRBJ2-7	TGTGCCATGAGAAACGGGATCAATGATGAGCAGTACTTC	CAMRNGINDEQYF
few	TRBD2	TRBV9	TRBJ2-3	TGTGCCAGCAGCGTAGCGAGCGGGGGGGTTAGGGATACGCAGTATTTT	CASSVASGGVRDTQYF
.	TRBD2	TRBV12-3/TRBV12-4	TRBJ2-3	TGTGCCAGCAGTTCGGGACTAGCAGTGGATACGCAGTATTTT	CASSSGLAVDTQYF
.	TRBD1	TRBV6-1	TRBJ1-5	TGTGCCAGCAGTGAAAGGGGGCCCCAGCCCCAGCATTTT	CASSERGPQPQHF
.	.	TRBV27	TRBJ2-1	TGTGCCAGCAGTTTTTCCCCGGCCGACTACAATGAGCAGTTCTTC	CASSFSPADYNEQFF
few	.	TRBV9	TRBJ2-7	TGTGCCAGCAGCGGGGCAAGGGGAAGCGACGAGCAGTACTTC	CASSGARGSDEQYF
.	.	TRBV6-5	TRBJ1-2	TGTGCCAGCAGCCCCCCCGGGGGTCTCTATGGCTACACCTTC	CASSPPGGLYGYTF
.	.	TRBV29-1	TRBJ2-5	TGCAGCGTTAGTTCCGGTCGGGAGACCCAGTACTTC	CSVSSGRETQYF
.	.	TRBV7-2	TRBJ2-5	TGTGCCAGCAGCCCTTCGCGAGGGACCCAGTACTTC	CASSPSRGTQYF
few	TRBD1	TRBV5-1	TRBJ1-2	TGCGCCAGCAGCCCCGAGGACAGGTTGGATGGCTACACCTTC	CASSPEDRLDGYTF
.	.	TRBV12-3/TRBV12-4	TRBJ1-5	TGTGCCAGCAGTTTATTGGGGCGAATTCATTTT	CASSLLGRIHF
few	.	TRBV6-1	TRBJ1-6	TGTGCCAGCAGTGATGGAGTTACAAGCGGTAATTCACCCCTCCACTTT	CASSDGVTSGNSPLHF
.	.	TRBV12-3/TRBV12-4	TRBJ2-5	TGTGCCAGCAGCGCAATGACAGGAGGGTTAGAGACCCAGTACTTC	CASSAMTGGLETQYF
few	.	TRBV7-3	TRBJ2-1	TGTGCCAGCAGCCCCTGGTCCTCATACAATGAGCAGTTCTTC	CASSPWSSYNEQFF
.	.	TRBV15	TRBJ2-5	TGTGCCACCAGCAGAGATCTGGCAGGGAGGGAGACCCAGTACTTC	CATSRDLAGRETQYF
few	TRBD2	TRBV12-3/TRBV12-4	TRBJ2-3	TGTGCCAGCAGCCTAGCGGGGGGGCCGATAGATACGCAGTATTTT	CASSLAGGPIDTQYF
few	.	TRBV20-1	TRBJ2-7	TGCAGTGCTAGAGATTGGGGCAGGGTAGACGAGCAGTACTTC	CSARDWGRVDEQYF
few	.	TRBV5-1	TRBJ1-6	TGCGCCAGCAGCTTCGGACATGTCGGGTCACCCCTCCACTTT	CASSFGHVGSPLHF
.	.	TRBV20-1	TRBJ2-7	TGCAGTGCTAGAGATAGAGGCCAGGCCTACGAGCAGTACTTC	CSARDRGQAYEQYF
.	.	TRBV18	TRBJ2-3	TGTGCCAGCTCACCAGAGACTACTAGCACAGATACGCAGTATTTT	CASSPETTSTDTQYF
.	.	TRBV20-1	TRBJ2-7	TGCAGTGCAGAAAGCGACACCCCCTACGAGCAGTACTTC	CSAESDTPYEQYF
.	TRBD1	TRBV6-4	TRBJ2-2	TGTGCCAGCGCACAGGGGGCGTTTGACACCGGGGAGCTGTTTTTT	CASAQGAFDTGELFF
.	TRBD1	TRBV5-1	TRBJ2-3	TGCGCCAGCAGCGGAACGACAGGGGGCACAGATACGCAGTATTTT	CASSGTTGGTDTQYF
few	.	TRBV7-7	TRBJ2-5	TGTGCCAGCAGCTTAAGTCAGTTAGAGACCCAGTACTTC	CASSLSQLETQYF
.	.	TRBV6-5	TRBJ1-5	TGTGCCAGCAGTACCACATGGGGGGCTAGCAATCAGCCCCAGCATTTT	CASSTTWGASNQPQHF
few	.	TRBV12-3/TRBV12-4	TRBJ2-2	TGTGCCAGCAGTTCTCCAGGGGGTCCGGGAGTTGGTACCGGGGAGCTGTTTTTT	CASSSPGGPGVGTGELFF
few	TRBD1	TRBV18	TRBJ1-5	TGTGCCAGCTCACCCGACAGGGGGCAACGGCCCCAGCATTTT	CASSPDRGQRPQHF
.	.	TRBV7-9	TRBJ2-7	TGTGCCAGCAGCTTAGTGACTCGCCAACCCCGGGACGAGCAGTACTTC	CASSLVTRQPRDEQYF
.	.	TRBV5-1	TRBJ2-1	TGCGCCAGCAGTCTGACCTACTCCTACAATGAGCAGTTCTTC	CASSLTYSYNEQFF
.	TRBD1	TRBV2	TRBJ1-2	TGTGCCAGCAGTTATGACAGGGGGGCCTATGGCTACACCTTC	CASSYDRGAYGYTF
.	.	TRBV6-5	TRBJ2-5	TGTGCCAGCACCGCCAGCCGGGGAAAGGACCAAGAGACCCAGTACTTC	CASTASRGKDQETQYF
.	.	TRBV6-5	TRBJ1-2	TGTGCCAGCAGTCAGGGGTTTAGCTATGGCTACACCTTC	CASSQGFSYGYTF
.	TRBD2	TRBV20-1	TRBJ2-7	TGCAGTGCTAGAGAGGGACTAGCGGGAGCCTACGAGCAGTACTTC	CSAREGLAGAYEQYF
.	.	TRBV2	TRBJ1-1	TGTGCCAAAGCCGGGACACTAAACACTGAAGCTTTCTTT	CAKAGTLNTEAFF
.	.	TRBV20-1	TRBJ2-3	TGCAGTGCTAGAGATCGCCGAGGCGGAGGGGGGACAGATACGCAGTATTTT	CSARDRRGGGGTDTQYF
few	.	TRBV6-5	TRBJ2-3	TGTGCCAGCAGTTACCGGAGAGAAAGCACAGATACGCAGTATTTT	CASSYRRESTDTQYF
.	.	TRBV7-3	TRBJ1-1	TGTGCCAGCAGCTTAACACAGGGCCAGAACACTGAAGCTTTCTTT	CASSLTQGQNTEAFF
few	TRBD1	TRBV18	TRBJ1-1	TGTGCCAGCTCACCCAGGTGGGGTACGGGACAGGGAATCGAAGCTTTCTTT	CASSPRWGTGQGIEAFF
few	.	TRBV2	TRBJ2-7	TGTGCCAGTAGCCCGAGGGGCGGCACCTACGAGCAGTACTTC	CASSPRGGTYEQYF
.	.	TRBV7-9	TRBJ1-6	TGTGCCAGCAGCTTCACAGGGTCCTATTCACCCCTCCACTTT	CASSFTGSYSPLHF
.	.	TRBV5-5	TRBJ2-2	TGTGCCAGCAGCCTCATACGCGCCGGGGAGCTGTTTTTT	CASSLIRAGELFF
many	.	TRBV29-1	TRBJ1-5	TGCAGCGCCGGAAGGGGGGGGAATCAGCCCCAGCATTTT	CSAGRGGNQPQHF
.	TRBD2	TRBV18	TRBJ2-7	TGTGCCAGCTCACGCGCCGGGACTAGTAGTTCCTACGAGCAGTACTTC	CASSRAGTSSSYEQYF
few	TRBD1	TRBV20-1	TRBJ2-3	TGCAGTGGGCAGGGGGCAGATACGCAGTATTTT	CSGQGADTQYF
.	.	TRBV5-1	TRBJ1-1	TGCGCCAGCAGCTTGGAAGGGGAAGGCACTGAAGCTTTCTTT	CASSLEGEGTEAFF
few	TRBD1	TRBV7-9	TRBJ1-4	TGTGCCAGCACCTCCTGGACAGGGGGAGCAACTAATGAAAAACTGTTTTTT	CASTSWTGGATNEKLFF
few	.	TRBV5-1	TRBJ2-5	TGCGCCAGCAGACAGGCCTCCTATTCGGAGACCCAGTACTTC	CASRQASYSETQYF
.	TRBD2	TRBV5-1	TRBJ2-3	TGCGCCAGCAGCTTGGGACAGCGGGGCGGCGATACGCAGTATTTT	CASSLGQRGGDTQYF
few	.	TRBV5-1	TRBJ2-7	TGCGCCAGCAGCTTCCTCCCTCATTCCTACGAGCAGTACTTC	CASSFLPHSYEQYF